This T cell receptor (beta chain) stems from a study of blood T cell repertoires in COVID-19. Background on the study: Whether acute or convalescent, the COVID-19 samples came from the United States, Italy and Spain. Sources were T cells, B-cell-depleted T cells, or PBMCs; the material itself was cDNA or gDNA.

Germline values: CDR1 MNHNY, CDR2 SVGAGI (reference sequence). The CDR3 covers 13 residues. Losses at the gene ends were 7 bases for V and 4 bases for J; bases not matched to a gene: 1. Per the study methods: Estimation of nucleated cell counts was performed using reference gene primer amplification. Assay used: immunoSEQ multiplex PCR; TCRdb lists only in-frame clones, some missing. Clone size and V and J calls were adopted from that table, with D and trimming inferred from the DNA. The repertoire holds around 100,000 clones, with around 83% as singletons. The sample comprised peripheral blood. This receptor was taken from a human donor in a cohort sampled during active COVID-19. The chain carries TRBV6-6 and TRBJ1-5; 10 bases are a match to TRBD1. The CDR3 region is CASKGQGNQPQHF. The CDR3 DNA sequence: TGTGCCAGCAAGGGACAGGGGAATCAGCCCCAGCATTTT.